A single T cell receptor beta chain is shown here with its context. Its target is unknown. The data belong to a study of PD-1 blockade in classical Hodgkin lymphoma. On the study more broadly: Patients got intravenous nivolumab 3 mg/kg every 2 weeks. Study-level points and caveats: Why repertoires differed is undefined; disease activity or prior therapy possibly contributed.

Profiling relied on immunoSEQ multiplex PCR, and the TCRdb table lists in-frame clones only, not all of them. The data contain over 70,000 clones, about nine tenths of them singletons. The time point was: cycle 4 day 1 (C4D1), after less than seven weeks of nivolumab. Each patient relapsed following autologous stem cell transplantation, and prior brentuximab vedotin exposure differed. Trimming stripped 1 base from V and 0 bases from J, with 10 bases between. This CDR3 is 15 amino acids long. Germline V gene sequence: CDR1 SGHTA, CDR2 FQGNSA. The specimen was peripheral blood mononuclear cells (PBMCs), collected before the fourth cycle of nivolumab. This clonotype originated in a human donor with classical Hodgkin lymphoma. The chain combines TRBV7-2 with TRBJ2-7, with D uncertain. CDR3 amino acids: CASSLVYGSSYEQYF. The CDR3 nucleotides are TGTGCCAGCAGCTTAGTATACGGAAGCTCCTACGAGCAGTACTTC.